These T cell receptor beta chains were read from a single sample in a study of T cell responses to AZD1222 COVID-19 vaccine. Data came from immunoSEQ multiplex PCR; TCRdb stores just in-frame clones and leaves some out. The sample includes about 110,000 clones, roughly nine tenths of them seen just once. Sequences were derived from peripheral blood, sampled on day 0 of AZD1222 vaccination. The source of these receptors is an adult in good health. The CDR3 runs from the conserved cysteine through the conserved F or W. D genes are given only for firm matches. Part of the rows lack a size; the others show once, few, many or a class for expanded clones.

TRBJ1-1 | TRBV12-3/TRBV12-4 | - | - | CASSIRMNTEAFF | TGTGCCAGCAGTATCCGCATGAACACTGAAGCTTTCTTT
TRBJ1-4 | TRBV18 | - | - | CASSPTATNEKLFF | TGTGCCAGCTCACCAACCGCAACTAATGAAAAACTGTTTTTT
TRBJ2-7 | TRBV13 | - | - | CASSLHYEQYF | TGTGCCAGCAGTCTTCATTACGAGCAGTACTTC
TRBJ1-1 | TRBV9 | - | - | CASSVVRGTEAFF | TGTGCCAGCAGCGTAGTTCGAGGCACTGAAGCTTTCTTT
TRBJ2-5 | TRBV20-1 | - | TRBD2 | CSASPRGGGSGTQYF | TGCAGTGCTAGTCCTAGAGGCGGGGGGAGTGGGACCCAGTACTTC
TRBJ2-7 | TRBV18 | - | - | CASSPPGRSSYEQYF | TGTGCCAGCTCACCTCCGGGACGCAGCTCCTACGAGCAGTACTTC
TRBJ1-2 | TRBV21-1 | - | - | CASSKRDRSFYGYTF | TGTGCCAGCAGCAAACGGGACAGGTCTTTCTATGGCTACACCTTC
TRBJ2-1 | TRBV4-2 | - | TRBD2 | CASSFSGTSGNNEQFF | TGTGCCAGCAGTTTTTCCGGGACTAGCGGGAACAATGAGCAGTTCTTC
TRBJ2-7 | TRBV27 | once | TRBD2 | CASSVGLASYEQYF | TGTGCCAGCAGCGTGGGACTAGCGTCTTACGAGCAGTACTTC
TRBJ1-2 | TRBV5-6 | once | - | CASSLGSVNYGYTF | TGTGCCAGCAGCTTGGGTTCCGTTAACTATGGCTACACCTTC
TRBJ1-2 | TRBV6-5 | once | TRBD1 | CASSYSRTGPYGYTF | TGTGCCAGCAGTTACTCACGGACAGGGCCCTATGGCTACACCTTC
TRBJ2-3 | TRBV7-3 | - | - | CASSSPHEGTDTQYF | TGTGCCAGCAGCTCCCCTCATGAGGGCACAGATACGCAGTATTTT
TRBJ2-3 | TRBV7-2 | - | - | CASSYTVGASTDTQYF | TGTGCCAGCAGCTACACCGTCGGGGCTAGCACAGATACGCAGTATTTT
TRBJ1-2 | TRBV2 | - | - | CASSGGWYGYTF | TGTGCCAGCAGTGGAGGGTGGTATGGCTACACCTTC
TRBJ1-4 | TRBV4-3 | - | - | CASSPGRSLGLLGEKLFF | TGCGCCAGCAGCCCGGGACGCTCACTCGGGTTGTTGGGTGAAAAACTGTTTTTT
TRBJ2-5 | TRBV28 | once | - | CASSSHGGGETQYF | TGTGCCAGCAGTTCACACGGTGGGGGAGAGACCCAGTACTTC
TRBJ1-2 | TRBV25-1 | - | - | CASRQGPHYGYTF | TGTGCCAGCAGACAGGGACCCCACTATGGCTACACCTTC
TRBJ1-2 | TRBV28 | - | - | CASSLGTGLYGYTF | TGTGCCAGCAGTTTAGGGACGGGTCTCTATGGCTACACCTTC
TRBJ1-2 | TRBV12-3/TRBV12-4 | - | - | CASTQANYGYTF | TGTGCCAGCACGCAAGCTAACTATGGCTACACCTTC
TRBJ2-2 | TRBV10-3 | - | - | CAISDPRTTGELFF | TGTGCCATCAGTGACCCTAGAACCACCGGGGAGCTGTTTTTT
TRBJ2-5 | TRBV10-3 | - | TRBD2 | CAISRNTGGQETQYF | TGTGCCATCAGCCGGAACACGGGAGGACAAGAGACCCAGTACTTC
TRBJ1-4 | TRBV18 | - | - | CASSPGTGNGEKLFF | TGTGCCAGCTCACCAGGAACAGGAAATGGGGAAAAACTGTTTTTT
TRBJ1-2 | TRBV4-1 | few | - | CASSQLTGGNDYGYTF | TGCGCCAGCAGCCAACTGACAGGAGGCAACGACTATGGCTACACCTTC
TRBJ2-3 | TRBV9 | - | - | CASSVEAGLRADTQYF | TGTGCCAGCAGCGTAGAGGCAGGGTTGAGGGCAGATACGCAGTATTTT
TRBJ2-1 | TRBV4-2 | few | - | CASSQERASYNEQFF | TGTGCCAGCAGCCAAGAAAGAGCCTCCTACAATGAGCAGTTCTTC
TRBJ1-1 | TRBV3-1/TRBV3-2 | - | TRBD1 | CASIPTGEYTEAFF | TGTGCCAGCATCCCCACAGGGGAGTACACTGAAGCTTTCTTT
TRBJ2-1 | TRBV5-5 | - | TRBD2 | CASSLSGRVTNEQFF | TGTGCCAGCAGCCTAAGCGGGAGGGTAACGAATGAGCAGTTCTTC
TRBJ1-2 | TRBV7-6 | - | - | CASSLGGGPAYGYTF | TGTGCCAGCAGCTTAGGGGGGGGCCCTGCATATGGCTACACCTTC
TRBJ1-1 | TRBV7-3 | - | - | CASSLGQNTEAFF | TGTGCCAGCAGCTTAGGACAGAACACTGAAGCTTTCTTT
TRBJ2-1 | TRBV7-8 | - | - | CASSLQGGLVNKQFF | TGTGCCAGCAGCTTACAAGGGGGGCTTGTCAATAAGCAGTTCTTC
TRBJ2-2 | TRBV3-1/TRBV3-2 | few | - | CASSLRPGELFF | TGTGCCAGCAGCCTTCGACCCGGGGAGCTGTTTTTT
TRBJ2-5 | TRBV7-2 | - | TRBD2 | CASSLGGASGRSETQYF | TGTGCCAGCAGCTTAGGGGGGGCTAGCGGGAGGTCTGAGACCCAGTACTTC
TRBJ2-2 | TRBV7-3 | - | - | CASSLEGSTGELFF | TGTGCCAGCAGCTTAGAGGGGAGTACCGGGGAGCTGTTTTTT
TRBJ2-4 | TRBV6-5 | - | - | CASSYGGPKNIQYF | TGTGCCAGCAGTTACGGGGGACCCAAAAACATTCAGTACTTC
TRBJ1-2 | TRBV5-6 | - | - | CASSLGGRHGYTF | TGTGCCAGCAGCTTGGGGGGGAGACATGGCTACACCTTC
TRBJ1-1 | TRBV6-6 | - | - | CASSRLRDTLYTEAFF | TGTGCCAGCAGTCGACTTCGGGACACCTTGTACACTGAAGCTTTCTTT
TRBJ1-6 | TRBV11-2 | few | - | CASSPSHNSPLHF | TGTGCCAGCAGCCCATCCCATAATTCACCCCTCCACTTT
TRBJ1-6 | TRBV6-6 | - | - | CASSSGNSPLHF | TGTGCCAGCAGTTCGGGGAATTCACCCCTCCACTTT
TRBJ1-2 | TRBV4-1 | - | - | CASSQKEQDPRYGYTF | TGCGCCAGCAGCCAAAAGGAACAGGACCCGAGGTATGGCTACACCTTC
TRBJ2-5 | TRBV28 | - | - | CASSARDTRQETQYF | TGTGCCAGCAGTGCCCGGGACACCCGCCAAGAGACCCAGTACTTC
TRBJ1-2 | TRBV19 | - | - | CASIGGYYGYTF | TGTGCCAGTATCGGGGGCTACTATGGCTACACCTTC
TRBJ2-3 | TRBV3-1/TRBV3-2 | - | - | CASSHTTPMQDTQYF | TGTGCCAGCAGCCATACCACTCCCATGCAAGATACGCAGTATTTT
TRBJ1-2 | TRBV5-6 | - | TRBD1 | CASSLGAGQGAYGYTF | TGTGCCAGCAGCTTGGGGGCCGGGCAGGGGGCCTATGGCTACACCTTC
TRBJ2-7 | TRBV5-1 | - | - | CASSLGAPEKHYF | TGCGCCAGCAGCTTGGGGGCCCCAGAGAAGCACTACTTC
TRBJ1-1 | TRBV7-6 | - | - | CASSPMGGRTEAFF | TGTGCCAGCAGCCCCATGGGGGGGCGCACTGAAGCTTTCTTT
TRBJ1-6 | TRBV30 | - | - | CAFSSTGALYNSPLHF | TGTGCCTTTTCCTCTACGGGGGCCCTCTATAATTCACCCCTCCACTTT
TRBJ2-3 | TRBV19 | - | TRBD2 | CASSETSPKDTQYF | TGTGCCAGCTCTGAGACTAGCCCGAAGGATACGCAGTATTTT
TRBJ2-3 | TRBV3-1/TRBV3-2 | once | - | CASSQVGTDTQYF | TGTGCCAGCAGCCAAGTGGGGACAGATACGCAGTATTTT
TRBJ1-1 | TRBV21-1 | - | - | CASPPGGTGNTEAFF | TGTGCCAGCCCCCCTGGGGGTACGGGGAACACTGAAGCTTTCTTT
TRBJ1-4 | TRBV5-8 | - | TRBD1 | CASSGRTGGPEKLFF | TGTGCCAGCAGCGGGCGGACAGGGGGCCCTGAAAAACTGTTTTTT
TRBJ2-2 | TRBV11-1 | - | TRBD2 | CASSFLAGGGTGELFF | TGTGCCAGCAGCTTTCTAGCGGGGGGCGGCACCGGGGAGCTGTTTTTT
TRBJ1-5 | TRBV28 | - | - | CASTPGRGNQPQHF | TGTGCCAGCACCCCAGGAAGGGGCAATCAGCCCCAGCATTTT
TRBJ1-5 | TRBV5-1 | - | TRBD1 | CASSSGDRNQPQHF | TGCGCCAGCAGCTCGGGGGACAGGAATCAGCCCCAGCATTTT
TRBJ2-3 | TRBV10-3 | once | - | CAISELAASTDTQYF | TGTGCCATCAGTGAGCTAGCAGCTAGCACAGATACGCAGTATTTT
TRBJ1-6 | TRBV7-9 | - | - | CASSPRGSGNSPLHF | TGTGCCAGCAGCCCCAGGGGATCGGGTAATTCACCCCTCCACTTT
TRBJ2-1 | TRBV7-3 | - | TRBD2 | CASSSEVSGRAAEQFF | TGTGCCAGCAGCTCCGAGGTTAGCGGGAGGGCTGCTGAGCAGTTCTTC
TRBJ2-2 | TRBV2 | - | - | CASSEEFLAAGELFF | TGTGCCAGCAGTGAGGAGTTTCTAGCAGCCGGGGAGCTGTTTTTT
TRBJ1-2 | TRBV27 | - | - | CASSLRGGRDYGYTF | TGTGCCAGCAGTTTACGCGGGGGTCGGGACTATGGCTACACCTTC
TRBJ1-1 | TRBV9 | - | - | CASSVHGNTEAFF | TGTGCCAGCAGCGTCCATGGGAACACTGAAGCTTTCTTT